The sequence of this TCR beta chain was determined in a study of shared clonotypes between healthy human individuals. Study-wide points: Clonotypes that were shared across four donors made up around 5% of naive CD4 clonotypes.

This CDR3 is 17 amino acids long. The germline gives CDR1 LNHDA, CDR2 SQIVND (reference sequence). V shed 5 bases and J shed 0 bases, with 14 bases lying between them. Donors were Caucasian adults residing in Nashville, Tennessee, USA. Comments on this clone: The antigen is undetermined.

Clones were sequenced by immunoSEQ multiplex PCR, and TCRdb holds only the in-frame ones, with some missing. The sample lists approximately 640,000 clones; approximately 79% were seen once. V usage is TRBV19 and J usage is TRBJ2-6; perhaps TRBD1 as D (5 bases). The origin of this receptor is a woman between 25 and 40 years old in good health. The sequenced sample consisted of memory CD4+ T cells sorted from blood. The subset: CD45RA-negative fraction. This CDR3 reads CASSETDSGSGANVLTF. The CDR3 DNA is TGTGCCAGTAGTGAGACAGATTCTGGCTCTGGGGCCAACGTCCTGACTTTC.